These 5 T cell receptor beta chains were sequenced from one sample in a study of response to subunit inactivated influenza vaccine (dated 2018 in TCRdb). In light of the paper, this sample's time point label describes: 45 days after influenza vaccine administration. Preparation of the library involved RT-PCR. Sequencing instrument: Illumina HiSeq 2500. In-frame beta chains were kept once TCRdb had trimmed the public reads at Q25 with fastp and called clones with MiXCR. Identical CDR3 protein sequences are pooled into one entry, listed with their most common genes and DNA. In this sample the table shows fewer than 650,000 distinct CDR3 sequences, roughly 13% of which occur a single time. The ten largest clonotypes hold 10% to 15% of the sample. The sequences come from PBMCs from blood, collected about 40 days after vaccination. These receptor sequences come from a man between 50 and 59 years old who received an inactivated influenza vaccine. Donor details come from another sample of the same person, matched by shared clones.

This clonotype was observed many times. V gene TRBV5-1 combines with J gene TRBJ2-5; D is uncertain. This CDR3 has 15 residues. V lost 1 base and J 2 bases, leaving 12 bases between the germline ends. Germline assignment: CDR1 SGHRS and CDR2 YFSETQ. CDR3 bases: TGCGCCAGCAGCTTGCAACCGGCTCAACAAGAGACCCAGTACTTC. It is translated as CASSLQPAQQETQYF.

This clonotype showed up just a few times. The chain is built from TRBV20-1 and TRBJ1-2; D ambiguous. There are 13 residues in the CDR3. The germline CDR1 and CDR2 sequences are DFQATT and SNEGSKA (reference sequence). Deletions cut 5 bases from V and 2 bases from J, with 12 bases between. Here the CDR3 DNA reads TGCAGTGCTTGGGCCTTATTGAACTATGGCTACACCTTC. Translated: CSAWALLNYGYTF.

This clonotype came up a few times. V gene TRBV7-2 combines with J gene TRBJ2-1, with TRBD1 matching 10 bases. With 6 bases clipped from V and 8 bases from J, the junction kept 13 bases outside the gene matches. Germline-derived CDR1 and CDR2 are SGHTA and FQGNSA. This CDR3 spans 16 amino acids. The CDR3 region has the DNA TGTGCCAGCAGGAAGTGGGGACAGGGGTCGTTGGATGAGCAGTTCTTC. Protein sequence: CASRKWGQGSLDEQFF.

V is TRBV4-1 and J is TRBJ2-5, with a weak D call TRBD1 (6 bases). The CDR3 sequence is 14 residues long. Looked up from germline, CDR1 is MGHRA and CDR2 is YSYEKL. V lost 3 bases, J lost 4 bases, and 12 bases lay in between. The CDR3 region is CASSHAGVGETQYF. The CDR3 nucleotides read TGCGCCAGCAGCCACGCAGGGGTTGGAGAGACCCAGTACTTC.

This clonotype was seen more than once but under ten times. This chain links TRBV11-2 with TRBJ2-5; 7 bases map to TRBD2. The germline V gene has CDR1 SGHAT and CDR2 FQNNGV. The V segment lost 2 bases and the J segment 5 bases; nucleotides outside the gene matches: 8. The CDR3 is 15 amino acids. Here the CDR3 reads CASSLTGTTGETQYF. In DNA form, the CDR3 reads TGTGCCAGCAGCTTAACCGGGACTACGGGGGAGACCCAGTACTTC.